A single sample is the source of the 28 T cell receptor beta chains below, sequenced in a study of cytomegalovirus exposure and HLA in healthy donors. PCR amplification relied on 60 Vbeta primers (plus 13 Jbeta primers). Data came from immunoSEQ multiplex PCR; TCRdb stores just in-frame clones and leaves some out. The data contain about 160,000 clones, approximately 72% of them singletons. What was sequenced was PBMCs. These TCRs come from a man aged 35 to 55 in good health and CMV-seropositive.

The chain couples TRBV30 to TRBJ1-1; D possibly corresponds to TRBD1 (5 bases). Trimming left V 5 bases short and J 2 bases short, with 15 bases between. Germline-derived CDR1 and CDR2 are GTSNPN and SVGIG (reference sequence). This CDR3 is 14 amino acids long. The CDR3 DNA is TGTGCCTGGGGACACCCTAGGGGCAACACTGAAGCTTTCTTT. It codes for CAWGHPRGNTEAFF. The full variable domain, rest sourced from reference TRBV30 and TRBJ1-1, is SQTIHQWPATLVQPVGSPLSLECTVEGTSNPNLYWYRQAAGRGLQLLFYSVGIGQISSEVPQNLSASRPQDRQFILSSKKLLLSDSGFYLCAWGHPRGNTEAFFGQGTRLTVV.

The gene calls are TRBV5-6 and TRBJ2-7, with TRBD1 matching 12 bases. Per germline, CDR1 SGHDT and CDR2 YYEEEE. J lost 3 bases, V lost 4 bases, and 5 bases had no gene match. The CDR3 loop spans 15 amino acids. DNA for the CDR3: TGTGCCAGCAGCCTACGGGACAGGGGGCTCTACGAGCAGTACTTC. Protein: CASSLRDRGLYEQYF.

This chain connects TRBV5-8 to TRBJ1-5; no firm D call. With 0 bases removed from V and 7 bases from J, the gap between germline ends came to 11 bases. Looked up from germline, CDR1 is SGHTS and CDR2 is YDEGEE. This CDR3 comprises 14 residues. CDR3 sequence: CASSLGGPGQPQHF. DNA of the CDR3: TGTGCCAGCAGCTTGGGAGGTCCGGGGCAGCCCCAGCATTTT.

The chain is built from TRBV5-1 and TRBJ2-7; the match to TRBD1 covers 9 bases. The CDR3 is 15 residues long. The V and J ends lost 5 bases and 0 bases, in that order; junction bases with no gene match: 6. Germline values: CDR1 SGHRS, CDR2 YFSETQ. CDR3 DNA sequence: TGCGCCAGCAGTCGGGACAGGGTAGGCTCCTACGAGCAGTACTTC. This encodes CASSRDRVGSYEQYF.

The gene calls are TRBV19 and TRBJ2-5; 12 bases match TRBD2. CDR3 size: 14 residues. J lost 9 bases, V lost 7 bases, and 9 bases had no gene match. Germline values: CDR1 LNHDA, CDR2 SQIVND (reference sequence). The CDR3 DNA sequence: TGTGCCAGTACAGGGACTAGCGGGTACCAACCCCAGTACTTC. It is translated as CASTGTSGYQPQYF.

This CDR3 is CASRRSGGTDTQYF. CDR3 DNA sequence: TGCGCCAGCCGACGTAGCGGGGGCACAGATACGCAGTATTTT. J is TRBJ2-3 and V is TRBV5-1; 8 bases map to TRBD2. The CDR3 is made up of 14 amino acids. The junction had 5 bases not matched to a gene; V was cut back by 7 bases and J by 1 base. CDR1 SGHRS and CDR2 YFSETQ come from the germline V gene.

The chain couples TRBV4-1 to TRBJ1-1, with D possibly being TRBD1 (5 bases). V was shortened by 2 bases and J by 4 bases, with 17 bases between the two germline ends. CDR1 and CDR2 (germline): MGHRA, YSYEKL. The CDR3 extends over 16 amino acids. CDR3 DNA sequence: TGCGCCAGCAGCCAATCTTCAGGGAGGTTGAGCACTGAAGCTTTCTTT. The encoded protein is CASSQSSGRLSTEAFF.

The chain recombines TRBV4-2 with TRBJ2-1; 11 bases are a match to TRBD2. The CDR3 runs to 17 residues. Trimming at V came to 3 bases and at J to 8 bases, leaving 12 bases not matched to a gene. Germline CDR1 LGHNA, CDR2 YNFKEQ. CDR3 coding DNA: TGTGCCAGCAGCCACCAAGCTGGGCTAGCGGGGGGAGATGAGCAGTTCTTC. Protein sequence: CASSHQAGLAGGDEQFF.

The V call is TRBV5-1, the J call TRBJ2-3; 12 bases are a match to TRBD2. The J segment lost 2 bases and the V segment lost 3 bases, leaving 1 base of the junction unmatched. This CDR3 has 15 amino acids. In germline, CDR1 is SGHRS, CDR2 YFSETQ. The DNA for the CDR3 is TGCGCCAGCAGCTGGACTAGCGGGGTCACAGATACGCAGTATTTT. Residues: CASSWTSGVTDTQYF.

The CDR3 DNA follows: TGTGCCAGCACGGGACAGGGGGCGTGGGGGGCCAACGTCCTGACTTTC. This sequence encodes CASTGQGAWGANVLTF. The chain combines TRBV19 with TRBJ2-6; 12 bases are a match to TRBD1. V was clipped by 9 bases and J by 4 bases; unmatched bases: 7. Germline V gene data show CDR1 as LNHDA and CDR2 as SQIVND (reference sequence). This CDR3 contains 16 residues.

This sequence joins TRBV29-1 and TRBJ1-1; D unresolved. Germline loops: CDR1 SQVTM, CDR2 ANQGSEA. Deletions cut 4 bases from V and 1 base from J, with 7 bases between. The CDR3 has 12 residues. The CDR3 DNA reads as TGCAGCGTTGGTAGACAGAACACTGAAGCTTTCTTT. This codes for CSVGRQNTEAFF.

The rearrangement links TRBV7-9 to TRBJ2-1; 8 nucleotides match TRBD2. CDR1 is SEHNR and CDR2 is FQNEAQ in the germline V gene (reference sequence). V was pared by 5 bases and J by 2 bases, with 8 bases of the junction left unmatched. CDR3 size: 16 residues. The CDR3 region is CASSLGRGAPYNEQFF. The CDR3 DNA follows: TGTGCCAGCAGCCTGGGGCGGGGGGCCCCCTACAATGAGCAGTTCTTC.

The chain recombines TRBV4-2 with TRBJ2-2; TRBD1 matches 8 bases. V lost 1 base to trimming and J lost 6 bases; unmatched junction nucleotides: 4. The CDR3 loop spans 15 amino acids. Germline V gives CDR1 LGHNA, CDR2 YNFKEQ. The CDR3 bases are TGTGCCAGCAGCCAAGGAGGCAGGGGGCCCGGGGAGCTGTTTTTT. This translates into CASSQGGRGPGELFF.

V usage is TRBV2 and J usage is TRBJ2-1; D is possibly TRBD2 (6 bases). The CDR3 extends over 11 amino acids. Germline CDR1 and CDR2: SNHLY and FYNNEI. Trimming cost V 8 bases and J 8 bases, with 10 bases left between them. The CDR3 DNA reads TGTGCCAGCCGGTGGGGGGATGAGCAGTTCTTC. As protein: CASRWGDEQFF. The full variable domain, rest sourced from reference TRBV2 and TRBJ2-1, is EPEVTQTPSHQVTQMGQEVILRCVPISNHLYFYWYRQILGQKVEFLVSFYNNEISEKSEIFDDQFSVERPDGSNFTLKIRSTKLEDSAMYFCASRWGDEQFFGPGTRLTVL.

This sequence joins TRBV5-1 and TRBJ1-1, with 10 bases identical to TRBD1. V dropped 0 bases and J dropped 6; count of bases not matched to a gene: 5. Germline assignment: CDR1 SGHRS and CDR2 YFSETQ. The CDR3 is 15 residues long. The CDR3, as DNA: TGCGCCAGCAGCTTGGATCGGGACAGGGGACCTGAAGCTTTCTTT. The encoded protein is CASSLDRDRGPEAFF.

The rearrangement uses TRBV5-1 and TRBJ2-4; D may be TRBD2 (6 bases). Germline V gene lookup returns CDR1 SGHRS and CDR2 YFSETQ. The length of the CDR3 is 12 residues. Trimming took off 3 bases at V and 12 bases at J, with 13 bases between the two ends. CDR3: CASSSEGCDQYF. The CDR3, as DNA: TGCGCCAGCAGCTCGGAGGGATGTGATCAGTACTTC. The full variable domain, completed using reference TRBV5-1 and TRBJ2-4, is KAGVTQTPRYLIKTRGQQVTLSCSPISGHRSVSWYQQTPGQGLQFLFEYFSETQRNKGNFPGRFSGRQFSNSRSEMNVSTLELGDSALYLCASSSEGCDQYFGAGTRLSVL.

The sample holds one count of this clone. This chain connects TRBV19 to TRBJ2-7; 8 bases are shared with TRBD1. The CDR3 consists of 16 residues. The trim removed 1 base at V and 6 bases at J, leaving 11 bases unmatched. Per the germline V gene, CDR1 is LNHDA and CDR2 is SQIVND (reference sequence). The CDR3 sequence is CASSIAGQGILSEQYF. The CDR3 DNA is TGTGCCAGTAGTATAGCCGGACAGGGCATTCTGAGCGAGCAGTACTTC.

This chain links TRBV12-5 with TRBJ1-4, with 7 positions matching TRBD1. There are 15 residues in the CDR3. J was trimmed by 4 bases and V by 4 bases; bases with no gene match: 6. From germline, CDR1 is LGHNT and CDR2 FRNRAP. In DNA form, the CDR3 reads TGTGCTAGTGGTTCCGGACAGGAGAATAATGAAAAACTGTTTTTT. As protein: CASGSGQENNEKLFF.

The chain combines TRBV7-9 with TRBJ2-3; D is ambiguous. Deletions cut 5 bases from V and 0 bases from J, with 12 bases between. The CDR3 sequence is 15 residues long. CDR1 and CDR2 from the germline V gene are SEHNR and FQNEAQ (reference sequence). The CDR3 spells CASSLHSLSTDTQYF. DNA for the CDR3: TGTGCCAGCAGCCTGCACTCTCTTAGCACAGATACGCAGTATTTT.

J is TRBJ2-3 and V is TRBV5-4; possible D gene TRBD1, 6 bases. The CDR3 totals 15 residues. Germline V gene sequence: CDR1 SGHNT, CDR2 YYREEE (reference sequence). With 4 bases removed from V and 3 bases from J, the gap between germline ends came to 15 bases. The CDR3 loop reads CASSHGQSSTDTQYF. The CDR3, as DNA: TGTGCCAGCAGCCACGGACAGAGTTCAACAGATACGCAGTATTTT.

The chain couples TRBV19 to TRBJ2-5; D is perhaps TRBD2 (5 bases). V lost 6 bases and J 7 bases, leaving 12 bases between the germline ends. Per the germline V gene, CDR1 is LNHDA and CDR2 is SQIVND (reference sequence). This CDR3 spans 12 amino acids. CDR3 sequence reads: CASSSSAGTQYF. For the CDR3, the DNA is TGTGCCAGTAGCTCCTCGGCGGGGACCCAGTACTTC. Based on the CDR3 plus reference TRBV19 and TRBJ2-5, the full variable domain is DGGITQSPKYLFRKEGQNVTLSCEQNLNHDAMYWYRQDPGQGLRLIYYSQIVNDFQKGDIAEGYSVSREKKESFPLTVTSAQKNPTAFYLCASSSSAGTQYFGPGTRLLVL.

V and J are TRBV10-2 and TRBJ2-3, with TRBD2 matching over 7 bases. There are 12 residues in the CDR3. The germline V gene has CDR1 WSHSY and CDR2 SAAADI. With V trimmed by 4 bases and J by 6 bases, 1 base remained unmatched. DNA for the CDR3: TGCGCCAGCAGTGGAGCGGGGGATACGCAGTATTTT. Its translation: CASSGAGDTQYF.

This clone was found a few times. The rearrangement uses TRBV5-4 and TRBJ1-3, with 10 nucleotides matching TRBD1. CDR1 is SGHNT, CDR2 YYREEE, per germline (reference sequence). The CDR3 has 15 residues. Trimming took 3 bases from V and 4 from J; bases not matched to a gene: 4. The CDR3 here is CASSSMTGGGNTIYF. CDR3 nucleotide sequence: TGTGCCAGCAGCTCCATGACAGGGGGCGGAAACACCATATATTTT.

DNA of the CDR3: TGTGCCAGCAGCCTTAGCACCGGGTTCCACTACGAGCAGTACTTC. This translates into CASSLSTGFHYEQYF. This chain connects TRBV7-9 to TRBJ2-7, with D unresolved. Germline CDR1 is SEHNR and CDR2 is FQNEAQ (reference sequence). V was trimmed by 5 bases and J by 3 bases, leaving 17 bases between them. This CDR3 is built from 15 residues.

This chain links TRBV15 with TRBJ1-5, with a tentative D call TRBD1 (5 bases). This CDR3 spans 14 amino acids. The germline gives CDR1 LNHNV, CDR2 YYDKDF (reference sequence). V was shortened by 1 base and J by 3 bases, with 7 bases between the two germline ends. The CDR3 nucleotides are TGTGCCACCAGCAGAGCAGGGCTCAATCAGCCCCAGCATTTT. It translates to CATSRAGLNQPQHF.

This clone showed up just once. The chain joins TRBV5-1 to TRBJ1-3; no clear D gene. Trimming took off 0 bases at V and 0 bases at J, with 4 bases between the two ends. The germline CDR1 and CDR2 sequences are SGHRS and YFSETQ. This CDR3 has 14 amino acids. The CDR3 sequence: CASSLGASGNTIYF. CDR3 DNA sequence: TGCGCCAGCAGCTTGGGGGCCTCTGGAAACACCATATATTTT.

The V and J genes are TRBV29-1 and TRBJ1-2, with D possibly being TRBD1 (6 bases). V lost 5 bases and J lost 2, with 12 bases in between. Germline CDR1 reads SQVTM; CDR2 reads ANQGSEA. CDR3 size: 13 residues. The CDR3 region is CSVFQGTNYGYTF. The DNA for the CDR3 is TGCAGCGTTTTCCAGGGGACCAACTATGGCTACACCTTC.

The rearrangement joins TRBV9 to TRBJ2-3; 8 bases are shared with TRBD1. CDR1 is SGDLS and CDR2 is YYNGEE in the germline V gene. J lost 5 bases, V lost 3 bases, and 14 bases had no gene match. This CDR3 contains 17 residues. This chain's CDR3 is CASSDSRGLIFGDTQYF. CDR3 in DNA: TGTGCCAGCAGCGATTCCAGGGGGCTAATTTTTGGAGATACGCAGTATTTT.